This T cell receptor beta chain was identified during a study of cytomegalovirus exposure and HLA in healthy donors. 13 Jbeta primers and 60 Vbeta primers were used for the PCR. Libraries were prepared by immunoSEQ multiplex PCR; TCRdb keeps only in-frame clonotypes and omits some of them. The sample holds fewer than 250,000 clones; 76% are singletons and the top ten take 0.63%. The CDR3 is made up of 17 amino acids. CDR1 SGHRS and CDR2 YFSETQ come from the germline V gene. V lost 4 bases, J lost 0 bases, and 7 bases stayed unmatched. This TCR was sampled from a man in his late teens or twenties in good health and CMV-seronegative. Sequenced sample: PBMCs. The chain employs TRBV5-1 and TRBJ2-3, with 11 positions matching TRBD2. Here the CDR3 DNA reads TGCGCCAGCAGCCCGGGGACTAGCGGAGTGAGCACAGATACGCAGTATTTT. Amino acids: CASSPGTSGVSTDTQYF. Drawing the rest from reference TRBV5-1 and TRBJ2-3, the complete variable domain is KAGVTQTPRYLIKTRGQQVTLSCSPISGHRSVSWYQQTPGQGLQFLFEYFSETQRNKGNFPGRFSGRQFSNSRSEMNVSTLELGDSALYLCASSPGTSGVSTDTQYFGPGTRLTVL.